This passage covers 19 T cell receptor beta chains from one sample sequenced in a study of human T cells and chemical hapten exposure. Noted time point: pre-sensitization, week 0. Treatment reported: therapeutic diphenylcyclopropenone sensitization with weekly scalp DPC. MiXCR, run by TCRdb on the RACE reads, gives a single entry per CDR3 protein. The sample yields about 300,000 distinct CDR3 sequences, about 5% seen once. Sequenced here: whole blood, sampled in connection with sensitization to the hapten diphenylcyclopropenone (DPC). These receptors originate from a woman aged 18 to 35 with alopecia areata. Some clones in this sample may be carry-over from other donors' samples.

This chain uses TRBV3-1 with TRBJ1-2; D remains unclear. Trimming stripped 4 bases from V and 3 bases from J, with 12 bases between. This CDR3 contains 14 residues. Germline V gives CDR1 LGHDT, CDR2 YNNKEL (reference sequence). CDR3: CASSPTAADYGYTF. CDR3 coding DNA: TGTGCCAGCAGCCCAACGGCGGCAGACTATGGCTACACCTTC.

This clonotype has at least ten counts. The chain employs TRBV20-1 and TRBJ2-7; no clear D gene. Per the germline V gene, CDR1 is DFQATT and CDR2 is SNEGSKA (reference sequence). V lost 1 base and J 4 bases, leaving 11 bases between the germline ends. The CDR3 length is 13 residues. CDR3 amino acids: CSARGTADYEQYF. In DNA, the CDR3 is TGCAGTGCTAGAGGGACGGCGGATTACGAGCAGTACTTC.

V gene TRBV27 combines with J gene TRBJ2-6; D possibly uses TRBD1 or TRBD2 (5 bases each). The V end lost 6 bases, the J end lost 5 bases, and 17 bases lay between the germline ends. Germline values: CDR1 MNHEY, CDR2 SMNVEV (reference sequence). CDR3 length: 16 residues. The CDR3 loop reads CASSPRGALRANVLTF. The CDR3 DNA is TGTGCCAGCAGCCCTCGGGGCGCTTTAAGGGCCAACGTCCTGACTTTC.

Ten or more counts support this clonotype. The CDR3 nucleotides read TGTGCCAGCACTTCCGGACCCCTAGGGTACGAGCAGTACTTC. Translation gives CASTSGPLGYEQYF. The chain employs TRBV2 and TRBJ2-7; D unresolved. Trimming took 7 bases from V and 4 from J, leaving 17 bases between them. Germline V lookup: CDR1 SNHLY, CDR2 FYNNEI. The CDR3 is 14 amino acids.

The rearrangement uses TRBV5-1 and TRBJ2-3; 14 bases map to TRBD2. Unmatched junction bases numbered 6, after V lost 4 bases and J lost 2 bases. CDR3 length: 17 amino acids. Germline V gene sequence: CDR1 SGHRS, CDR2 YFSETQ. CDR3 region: CASSPGTSGGFTDTQYF. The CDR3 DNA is TGCGCCAGCAGCCCCGGGACTAGCGGGGGATTCACAGATACGCAGTATTTT.

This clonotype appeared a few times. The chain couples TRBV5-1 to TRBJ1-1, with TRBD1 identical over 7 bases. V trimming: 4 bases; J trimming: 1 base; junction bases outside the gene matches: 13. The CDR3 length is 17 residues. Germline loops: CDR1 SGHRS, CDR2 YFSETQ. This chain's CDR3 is CASSTGTVARENTEAFF. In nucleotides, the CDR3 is TGCGCCAGCAGCACCGGGACAGTGGCTCGGGAGAACACTGAAGCTTTCTTT.

CDR3: CASSSEVWSYNEQFF. The CDR3 DNA sequence: TGTGCCAGCAGCTCGGAGGTTTGGTCCTACAATGAGCAGTTCTTC. The rearrangement uses TRBV5-6 and TRBJ2-1, with TRBD2 as a possible D gene (5 bases). V was clipped by 3 bases and J by 1 base, with 11 bases between them. Germline V gives CDR1 SGHDT, CDR2 YYEEEE. The CDR3 totals 15 residues.

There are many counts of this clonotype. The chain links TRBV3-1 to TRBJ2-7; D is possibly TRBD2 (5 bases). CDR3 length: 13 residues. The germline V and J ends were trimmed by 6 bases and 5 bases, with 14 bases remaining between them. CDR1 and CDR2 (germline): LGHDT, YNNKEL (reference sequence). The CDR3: CASSFLAPNEQYF. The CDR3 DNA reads TGTGCCAGCAGTTTTCTAGCCCCCAACGAGCAGTACTTC.

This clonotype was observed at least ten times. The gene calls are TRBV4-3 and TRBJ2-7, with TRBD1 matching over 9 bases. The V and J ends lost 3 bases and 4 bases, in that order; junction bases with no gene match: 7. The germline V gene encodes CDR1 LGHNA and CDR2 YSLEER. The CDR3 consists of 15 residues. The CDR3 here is CASSHEQGAGYEQYF. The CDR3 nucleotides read TGCGCCAGCAGCCACGAACAGGGGGCGGGTTACGAGCAGTACTTC.

The CDR3 loop is CASSLSSARVFTDTQYF. The CDR3 DNA reads as TGTGCCAGCAGCTTATCGTCTGCCAGGGTGTTTACAGATACGCAGTATTTT. The chain has TRBV11-1 and TRBJ2-3, with D possibly being TRBD1 (5 bases). CDR3 length equals 17 residues. Germline lookup yields CDR1 SGHAT and CDR2 FQDESV (reference sequence). Trimming removed 2 bases from V and 3 bases from J, with 18 bases in between.

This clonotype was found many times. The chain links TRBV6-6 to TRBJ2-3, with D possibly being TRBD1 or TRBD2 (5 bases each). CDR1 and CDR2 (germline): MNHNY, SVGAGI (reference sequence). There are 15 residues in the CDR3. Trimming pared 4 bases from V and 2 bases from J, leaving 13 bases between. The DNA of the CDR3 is TGTGCCAGCAGTTCTCGGGGCCAATCCACAGATACGCAGTATTTT. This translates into CASSSRGQSTDTQYF.

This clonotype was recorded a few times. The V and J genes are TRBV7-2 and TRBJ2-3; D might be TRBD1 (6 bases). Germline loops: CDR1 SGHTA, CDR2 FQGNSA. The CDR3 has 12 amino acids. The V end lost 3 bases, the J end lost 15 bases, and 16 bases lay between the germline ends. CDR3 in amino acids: CASSFLDSSRYF. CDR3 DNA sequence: TGTGCCAGCAGCTTTTTGGACAGCTCTAGATATTTT.

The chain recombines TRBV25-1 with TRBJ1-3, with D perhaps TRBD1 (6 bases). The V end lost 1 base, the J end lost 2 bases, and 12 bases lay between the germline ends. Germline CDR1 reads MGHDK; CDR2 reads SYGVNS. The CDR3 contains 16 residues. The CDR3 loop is CASSEWTTGTGNTIYF. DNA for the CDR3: TGTGCCAGCAGTGAATGGACCACAGGGACTGGAAACACCATATATTTT.

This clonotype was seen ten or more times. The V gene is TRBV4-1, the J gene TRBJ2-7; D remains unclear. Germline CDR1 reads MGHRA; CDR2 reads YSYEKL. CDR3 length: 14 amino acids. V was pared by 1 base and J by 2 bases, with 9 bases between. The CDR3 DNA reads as TGCGCCAGCAGCCAAGGTCCAGGAACCTACGAGCAGTACTTC. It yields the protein CASSQGPGTYEQYF.

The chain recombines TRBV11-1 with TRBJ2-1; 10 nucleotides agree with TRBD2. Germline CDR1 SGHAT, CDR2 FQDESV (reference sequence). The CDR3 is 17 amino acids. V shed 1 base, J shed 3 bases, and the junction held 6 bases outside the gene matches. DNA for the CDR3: TGTGCCAGCAGCTTAGGTCTAGCGGGGGCCCACTACAATGAGCAGTTCTTC. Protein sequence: CASSLGLAGAHYNEQFF.

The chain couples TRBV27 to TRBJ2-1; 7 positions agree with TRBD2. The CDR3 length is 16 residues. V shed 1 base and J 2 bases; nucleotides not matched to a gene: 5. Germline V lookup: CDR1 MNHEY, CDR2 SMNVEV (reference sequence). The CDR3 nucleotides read TGTGCCAGCAGTTTATTGGGAGGGGTAACCTACAATGAGCAGTTCTTC. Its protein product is CASSLLGGVTYNEQFF.

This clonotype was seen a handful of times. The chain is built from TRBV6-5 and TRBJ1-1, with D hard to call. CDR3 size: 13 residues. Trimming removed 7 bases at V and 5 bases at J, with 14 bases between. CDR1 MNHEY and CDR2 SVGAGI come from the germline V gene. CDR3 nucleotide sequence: TGTGCCAGCACCCGAGGCGGCGGGACTGAAGCTTTCTTT. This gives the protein CASTRGGGTEAFF.

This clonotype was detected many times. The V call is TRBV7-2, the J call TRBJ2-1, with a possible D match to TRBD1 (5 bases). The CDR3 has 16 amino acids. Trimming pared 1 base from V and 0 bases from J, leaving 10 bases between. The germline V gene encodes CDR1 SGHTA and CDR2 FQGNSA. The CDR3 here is CASSLGGASSYNEQFF. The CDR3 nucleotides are TGTGCCAGCAGCTTAGGGGGCGCAAGCTCCTACAATGAGCAGTTCTTC.

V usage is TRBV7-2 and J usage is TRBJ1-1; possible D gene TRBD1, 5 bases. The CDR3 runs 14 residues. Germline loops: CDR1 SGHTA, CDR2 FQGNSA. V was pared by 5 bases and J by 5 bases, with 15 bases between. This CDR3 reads CASSPREGETEAFF. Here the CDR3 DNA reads TGTGCCAGCAGCCCCAGGGAAGGGGAGACTGAAGCTTTCTTT.